The rows below give T cell receptor beta chains drawn from one sample of a study of response to subunit inactivated influenza vaccine. In TCRdb, the RT-PCR reads were re-called with MiXCR into one record per CDR3 protein. The table includes about 780,000 distinct CDR3 sequences, roughly 18% detected once. This sample comprised PBMCs from blood, obtained 5 days after vaccination. Receptors originate from a man aged 50-59 years who received an inactivated influenza vaccine. Both conserved end residues are part of each CDR3. Each record gives: V gene, clone size, J gene, D gene, CDR3 protein, CDR3 DNA. A D gene is named only where the DNA matches it firmly. Not all rows give a size; the values are once, few, many and, for expanded clones, a class.

TRBV6-2/TRBV6-3	.	TRBJ2-7	.	CASSYPPDRPEQYF	TGTGCCAGCAGTTACCCCCCCGACAGGCCCGAGCAGTACTTC
TRBV27	.	TRBJ2-2	TRBD1	CASRTGTDNTGELFF	TGTGCCAGCAGGACCGGGACAGACAACACCGGGGAGCTGTTTTTT
TRBV12-3/TRBV12-4	.	TRBJ2-6	.	CASSSRGNVLTF	TGTGCCAGCAGTTCCCGGGGAAACGTCCTGACTTTC
TRBV5-1	many	TRBJ2-3	TRBD2	CASSLAGADTQYF	TGTGCCAGCAGTTTGGCGGGGGCAGATACGCAGTATTTT
TRBV27	.	TRBJ1-5	.	CASSFVGQIGQPQHF	TGTGCCAGCAGTTTTGTAGGCCAGATCGGGCAGCCCCAGCATTTT
TRBV12-3/TRBV12-4	.	TRBJ1-5	.	CASSLSQGSNQPQHF	TGTGCCAGCAGTTTATCACAAGGGTCCAATCAGCCCCAGCATTTT
TRBV10-3	.	TRBJ2-6	TRBD2	CATWGGLAGANVLTF	TGTGCCACGTGGGGGGGTCTAGCTGGGGCCAACGTCCTGACTTTC
TRBV4-2	few	TRBJ2-7	.	CASSQAEAGATYEQYF	TGTGCCAGCAGCCAAGCGGAGGCAGGGGCCACCTACGAGCAGTACTTC
TRBV19	many	TRBJ2-1	.	CASSILRTRNNEQFF	TGTGCCAGTAGTATTCTCCGGACACGGAACAATGAGCAGTTCTTC
TRBV3-1	many	TRBJ2-1	TRBD2	CASSQLGSGLASNEQFF	TGTGCCAGCAGCCAACTTGGATCGGGACTAGCATCAAATGAGCAGTTCTTC
TRBV24-1	.	TRBJ2-1	TRBD1	CATSTGFWTGDYNEQFF	TGTGCCACCAGCACCGGGTTCTGGACAGGGGATTACAATGAGCAGTTCTTC
TRBV3-1	few	TRBJ1-5	.	CASSQGRTNQPQHF	TGTGCCAGCAGCCAAGGACGTACCAATCAGCCCCAGCATTTT
TRBV18	.	TRBJ2-7	.	CASSPSEAGYEQYF	TGTGCCAGCTCACCTTCGGAGGCAGGCTACGAGCAGTACTTC
TRBV24-1	many	TRBJ1-2	TRBD1	CATSTNRGEGGYTF	TGTGCCACCAGTACCAACAGGGGGGAAGGTGGCTACACCTTC
TRBV5-1	many	TRBJ2-7	.	CASSLQVSSDEQYF	TGCGCCAGCAGCTTGCAGGTTTCAAGCGACGAGCAGTACTTC
TRBV11-2	.	TRBJ2-3	.	CASSLADYTDTQYF	TGTGCCAGCAGCTTAGCGGATTACACAGATACGCAGTATTTT
TRBV5-6	many	TRBJ1-6	.	CASSFAGNNSPLHF	TGTGCCAGCAGTTTTGCAGGAAATAATTCACCCCTCCACTTT
TRBV4-3	.	TRBJ1-1	.	CASSQAARESSFF	TGCGCCAGCAGCCAAGCGGCCAGGGAGTCGTCTTTCTTT
TRBV27	.	TRBJ2-1	.	CASSNRGFSYNEQFF	TGTGCCAGCAGTAATCGGGGGTTTTCCTACAATGAGCAGTTCTTC
TRBV20-1	few	TRBJ2-6	.	CSAGEGSGANVLTF	TGCAGTGCTGGAGAAGGCTCTGGGGCCAACGTCCTGACTTTC
TRBV4-3	.	TRBJ2-7	.	CASSQEVAGAVTYEQYF	TGCGCCAGCAGCCAAGAGGTGGCGGGCGCCGTCACTTACGAGCAGTACTTC
TRBV10-3	.	TRBJ2-7	TRBD1	CAISLRTGSSYEQYF	TGTGCCATCAGTCTTCGGACAGGGAGCTCCTACGAGCAGTACTTC
TRBV5-1	.	TRBJ1-2	.	CASSLDTSNYGYTF	TGCGCCAGCAGCTTGGACACATCCAACTATGGCTACACCTTC
TRBV11-1	.	TRBJ2-1	TRBD1	CASSLRAQGLGLGYNEQFF	TGTGCCAGCAGCTTAAGAGCACAGGGGTTAGGGTTGGGATACAATGAGCAGTTCTTC
TRBV4-2	.	TRBJ2-1	.	CASSQVGSEAKEQFF	TGTGCCAGCAGCCAAGTCGGAAGCGAGGCCAAAGAGCAGTTCTTC
TRBV12-3/TRBV12-4	many	TRBJ2-5	TRBD2	CASSRTSGQETQYF	TGTGCCAGCAGTCGGACTAGCGGTCAAGAGACCCAGTACTTC
TRBV12-3/TRBV12-4	.	TRBJ2-3	.	CASSFRLGSDTQYF	TGTGCCAGCAGTTTTCGGCTGGGATCGGATACGCAGTATTTT
TRBV11-3	.	TRBJ2-1	TRBD2	CASSPGTSESSYNEQFF	TGTGCCAGCAGCCCCGGGACTAGCGAAAGCTCCTACAATGAGCAGTTCTTC
TRBV4-3	.	TRBJ2-5	.	CASSSRDNSYQETQYF	TGCGCCAGCAGCTCACGGGACAACTCGTACCAAGAGACCCAGTACTTC
TRBV11-2	few	TRBJ2-3	.	CASSLAGVVPDTQYF	TGTGCCAGCAGCTTAGCGGGAGTGGTCCCAGATACGCAGTATTTT
TRBV4-3	.	TRBJ2-7	TRBD2	CASSQEVAGGLNEQYF	TGCGCCAGCAGCCAAGAGGTAGCGGGAGGGCTAAACGAGCAGTACTTC
TRBV7-2	few	TRBJ2-5	TRBD1	CASSSMTGGAEETQYF	TGTGCCAGCAGCTCCATGACAGGGGGCGCAGAAGAGACCCAGTACTTC
TRBV7-8	.	TRBJ2-1	TRBD2	CASSSAEGTNNEQFF	TGTGCCAGCAGCTCTGCGGAGGGGACTAACAATGAGCAGTTCTTC